This TCR beta chain was identified during a study of T cell responses to AZD1222 COVID-19 vaccine. Study details: Doses given second, at about 4 or about 12 weeks, were pooled.

Study-wide points: Among those given AZD1222, only 5 to 7 were seropositive at baseline. Unmutated variant regions reportedly attract nearly half of all spike-specific TCRs. Donors were mostly white British, more females; clonal diversity possibly underestimated.

Clones were sequenced by immunoSEQ multiplex PCR, and TCRdb holds only the in-frame ones, with some missing. The data contain 140,000 or so clones, around nine tenths of them singletons. As for this clone: What it binds is not known.

The CDR3 is 13 residues long. Per the germline V gene, CDR1 is LGHNA and CDR2 is YSLEER. Trimming pared 7 bases from V and 8 bases from J, leaving 15 bases between. The sample consisted of peripheral blood, taken on day 0 of AZD1222 vaccination. The chain is built from TRBV4-3 and TRBJ2-1; tentatively, D is TRBD1 (5 bases). The clonotype comes from an adult in good health. The CDR3, as DNA: TGCGCCAGCATCCAGGGTAGATCCGATGAGCAGTTCTTC. It translates to CASIQGRSDEQFF.